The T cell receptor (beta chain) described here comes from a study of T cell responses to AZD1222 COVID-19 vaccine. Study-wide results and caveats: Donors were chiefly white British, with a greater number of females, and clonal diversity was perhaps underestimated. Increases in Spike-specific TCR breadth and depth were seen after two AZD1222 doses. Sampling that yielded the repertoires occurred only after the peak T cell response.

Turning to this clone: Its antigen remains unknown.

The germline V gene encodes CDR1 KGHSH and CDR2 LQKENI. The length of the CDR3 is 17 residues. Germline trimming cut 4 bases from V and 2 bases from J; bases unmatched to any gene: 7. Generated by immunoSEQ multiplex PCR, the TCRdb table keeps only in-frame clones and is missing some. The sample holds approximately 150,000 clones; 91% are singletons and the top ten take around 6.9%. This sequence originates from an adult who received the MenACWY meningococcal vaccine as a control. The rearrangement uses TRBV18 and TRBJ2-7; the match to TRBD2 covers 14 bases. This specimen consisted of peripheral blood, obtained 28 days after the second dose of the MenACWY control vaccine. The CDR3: CASSRAGTSGGTYEQYF. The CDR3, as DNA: TGTGCCAGCTCACGCGCCGGGACTAGCGGGGGAACCTACGAGCAGTACTTC.